This TCR beta chain was found in a study of T cell repertoires in cytomegalovirus infection. Looking at the study overall: CMV epitopes that were recently identified and HLA-C-restricted were used alongside well-studied HLA-B-restricted ones. Both CMV infection and a matching HLA type were indicated by public TCR beta signatures.

TCRdb redid the calling of the reads with MiXCR, one entry per CDR3 protein. Of about a million distinct CDR3 sequences in the sample, 31% were seen once. CDR1 is SGHVS and CDR2 is FNYEAQ in the germline V gene. The CDR3 loop spans 12 amino acids. V lost 5 bases to trimming and J lost 4 bases, with 6 bases between them. Comments on this clonotype: The antigen remains undetermined.

Study-level points and caveats: Identification of carriers of CMV plus the relevant HLA was achieved through cumulative public TCR beta family frequency. Dominating the ex vivo response were HLA-C-restricted CMV-specific TCR beta clonotypes.

The TCR comes from a human donor in good health (CMV status not recorded). Some clones in this sample may be carry-over from other donors' samples. Sequenced here: cultured CD8+ T cells from PBMCs, sampled from culture after CMV antigen stimulation. The chain combines TRBV7-6 with TRBJ2-1; D is unresolved. The CDR3 spells CASSPEYNEQFF. Here the CDR3 DNA reads TGTGCCAGCAGCCCAGAATACAATGAGCAGTTCTTC.